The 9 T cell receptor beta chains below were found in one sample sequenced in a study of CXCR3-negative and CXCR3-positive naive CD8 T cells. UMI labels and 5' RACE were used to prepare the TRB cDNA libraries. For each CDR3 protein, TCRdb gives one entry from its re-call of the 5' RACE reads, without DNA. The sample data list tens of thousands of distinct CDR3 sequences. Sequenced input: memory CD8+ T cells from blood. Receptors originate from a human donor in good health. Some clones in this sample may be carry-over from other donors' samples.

The CDR3 loop reads CSVAANRGPETQYF. The rearrangement joins TRBV29-1 to TRBJ2-5; without DNA, the TCRdb call of TRBD1 cannot be checked. Germline lookup yields CDR1 SQVTM and CDR2 ANQGSEA. The CDR3 has 14 residues.

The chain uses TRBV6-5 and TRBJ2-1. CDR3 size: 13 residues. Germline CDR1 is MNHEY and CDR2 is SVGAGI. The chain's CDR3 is CASQGSNYNEQFF.

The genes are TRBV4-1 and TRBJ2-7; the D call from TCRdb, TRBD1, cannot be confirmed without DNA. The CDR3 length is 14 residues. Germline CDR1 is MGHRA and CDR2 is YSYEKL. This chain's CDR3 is CASSQDRGLGEQYF.

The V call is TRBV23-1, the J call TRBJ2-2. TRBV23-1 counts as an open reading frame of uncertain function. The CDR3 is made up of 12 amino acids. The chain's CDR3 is CASFRATGELFF.

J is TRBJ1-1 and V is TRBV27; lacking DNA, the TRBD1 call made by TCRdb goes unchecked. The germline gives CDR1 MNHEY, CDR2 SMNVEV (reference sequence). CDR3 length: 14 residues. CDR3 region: CASGYPREFAEAFF.

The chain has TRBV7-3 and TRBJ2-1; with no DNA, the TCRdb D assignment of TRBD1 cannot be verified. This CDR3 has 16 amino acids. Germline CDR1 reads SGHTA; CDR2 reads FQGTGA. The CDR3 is CASSLMWASPAHEQFF.

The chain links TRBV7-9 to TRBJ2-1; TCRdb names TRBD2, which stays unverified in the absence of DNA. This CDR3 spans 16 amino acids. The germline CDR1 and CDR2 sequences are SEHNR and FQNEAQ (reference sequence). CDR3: CASSLKASGSYNEQFF.

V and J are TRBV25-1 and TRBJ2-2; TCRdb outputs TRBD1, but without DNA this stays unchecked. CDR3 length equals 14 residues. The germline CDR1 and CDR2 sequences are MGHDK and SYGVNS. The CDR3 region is CASGGAGDTGELFF. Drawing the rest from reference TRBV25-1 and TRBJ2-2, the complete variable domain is EADIYQTPRYLVIGTGKKITLECSQTMGHDKMYWYQQDPGMELHLIHYSYGVNSTEKGDLSSESTVSRIRTEHFPLTLESARPSHTSQYLCASGGAGDTGELFFGEGSRLTVL.

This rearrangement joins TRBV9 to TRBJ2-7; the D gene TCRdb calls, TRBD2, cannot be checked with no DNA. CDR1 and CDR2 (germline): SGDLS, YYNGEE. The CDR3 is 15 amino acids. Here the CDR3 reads CASSPRSGSSYEQYF. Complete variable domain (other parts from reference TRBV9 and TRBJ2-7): DSGVTQTPKHLITATGQRVTLRCSPRSGDLSVYWYQQSLDQGLQFLIQYYNGEERAKGNILERFSAQQFPDLHSELNLSSLELGDSALYFCASSPRSGSSYEQYFGPGTRLTVT.